This T cell receptor (beta chain) was identified in a study of shared clonotypes between healthy human individuals. Study-level background: Three plates were used per donor for CD4 naive, three for CD4 memory, two for CD8 naive and one for CD8 memory. Notes on the study in general: Despite large depth, rarefaction showed incomplete sorted-subset sequencing.

The naive CD8 fraction comprised CD45RO-negative cells positively selected for CCR7 and excluded terminally differentiated effector memory CD45RA+ cells. The V segment lost 6 bases and the J segment 5 bases; nucleotides outside the gene matches: 3. This CDR3 has 13 amino acids. Germline V gene data show CDR1 as LNHDA and CDR2 as SQIVND (reference sequence). In the case of this clone: Antigen specificity is unknown.

DNA at around 200 ng, 25,000 to 30,000 T cell genomes, went into sorted-subset replicate PCRs. Authors' processing steps: ImmunoSEQ supplied junction-only sequences lacking quality scores, so filtering was different. Clones were read by immunoSEQ multiplex PCR, and TCRdb kept only the in-frame ones, dropping some. V, J and clone size are taken as reported in that table, and D and trimming were inferred from the DNA itself. This table holds more than 2 million clones, just under 95% found once. Material: naive CD8+ T cells from PBMCs. J is TRBJ2-2 and V is TRBV19; TRBD1 matches 7 bases. The sequence was obtained from a man in his late teens or twenties in good health. Some clones in this sample may be carry-over from other donors' samples. The CDR3 coding sequence is TGTGCCAGTAGAGAGACAGGGACCGGGGAGCTGTTTTTT. It specifies CASRETGTGELFF. The full variable domain, in which reference TRBV19 and TRBJ2-2 provide the parts outside the CDR3, is DGGITQSPKYLFRKEGQNVTLSCEQNLNHDAMYWYRQDPGQGLRLIYYSQIVNDFQKGDIAEGYSVSREKKESFPLTVTSAQKNPTAFYLCASRETGTGELFFGEGSRLTVL.